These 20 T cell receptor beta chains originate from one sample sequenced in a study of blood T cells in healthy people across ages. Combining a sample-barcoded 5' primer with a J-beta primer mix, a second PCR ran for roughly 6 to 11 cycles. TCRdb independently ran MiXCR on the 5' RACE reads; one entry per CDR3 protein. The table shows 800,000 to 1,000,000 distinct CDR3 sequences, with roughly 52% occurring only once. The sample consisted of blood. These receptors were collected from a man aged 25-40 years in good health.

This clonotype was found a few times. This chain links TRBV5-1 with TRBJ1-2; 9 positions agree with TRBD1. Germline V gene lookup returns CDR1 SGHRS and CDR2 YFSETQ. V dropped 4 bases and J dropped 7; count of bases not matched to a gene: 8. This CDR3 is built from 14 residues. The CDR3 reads CASSLEGQGSGYTF. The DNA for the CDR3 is TGCGCCAGCAGCCTAGAGGGACAGGGATCTGGCTACACCTTC.

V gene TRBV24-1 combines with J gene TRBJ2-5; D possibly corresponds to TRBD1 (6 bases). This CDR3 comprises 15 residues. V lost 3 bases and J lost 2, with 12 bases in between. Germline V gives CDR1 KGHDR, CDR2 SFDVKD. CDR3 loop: CATSDKAGEQETQYF. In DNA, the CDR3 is TGTGCCACCAGTGATAAGGCAGGGGAACAAGAGACCCAGTACTTC.

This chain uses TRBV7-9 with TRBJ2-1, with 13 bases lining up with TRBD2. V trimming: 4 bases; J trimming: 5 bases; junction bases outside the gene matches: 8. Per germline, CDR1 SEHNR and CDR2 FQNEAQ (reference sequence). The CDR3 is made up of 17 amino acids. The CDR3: CASSSDRLAGGHNEQFF. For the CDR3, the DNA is TGTGCCAGCAGCTCTGACCGACTAGCGGGGGGCCACAATGAGCAGTTCTTC.

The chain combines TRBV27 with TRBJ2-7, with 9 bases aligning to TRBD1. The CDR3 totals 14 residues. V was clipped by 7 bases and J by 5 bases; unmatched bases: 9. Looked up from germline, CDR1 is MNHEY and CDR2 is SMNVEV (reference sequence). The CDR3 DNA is TGTGCCAGCACCCTATCCGGGACAGGGAACGAGCAGTACTTC. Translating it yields CASTLSGTGNEQYF.

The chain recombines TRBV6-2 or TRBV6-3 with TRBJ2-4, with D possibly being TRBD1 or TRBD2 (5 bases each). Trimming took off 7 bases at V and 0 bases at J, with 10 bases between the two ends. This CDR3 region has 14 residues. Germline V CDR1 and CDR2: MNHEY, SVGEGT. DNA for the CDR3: TGTGCCAGCACAACGGGGCCAGCCAAAAACATTCAGTACTTC. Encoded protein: CASTTGPAKNIQYF.

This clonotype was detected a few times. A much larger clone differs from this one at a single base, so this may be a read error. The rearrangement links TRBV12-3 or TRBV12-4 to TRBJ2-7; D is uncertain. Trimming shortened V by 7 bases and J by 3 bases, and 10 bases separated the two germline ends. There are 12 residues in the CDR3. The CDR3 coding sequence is TGTGCCAGCATTTTTTTGGGCTACGAGCAGTACTTC. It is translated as CASIFLGYEQYF.

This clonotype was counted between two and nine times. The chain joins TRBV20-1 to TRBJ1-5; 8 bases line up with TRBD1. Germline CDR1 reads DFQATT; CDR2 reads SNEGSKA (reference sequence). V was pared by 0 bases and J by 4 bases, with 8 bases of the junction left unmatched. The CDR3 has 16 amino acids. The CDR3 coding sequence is TGCAGTGCTAGAGAGAGACCCGGGACAGGAAATCAGCCCCAGCATTTT. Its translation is CSARERPGTGNQPQHF.

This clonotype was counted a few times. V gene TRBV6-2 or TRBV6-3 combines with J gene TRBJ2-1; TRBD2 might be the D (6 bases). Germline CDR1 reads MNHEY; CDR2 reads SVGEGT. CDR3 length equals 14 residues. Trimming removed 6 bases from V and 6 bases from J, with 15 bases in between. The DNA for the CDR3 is TGTGCCAGCAGCCGGGACTCCCAGAGCAATGAGCAGTTCTTC. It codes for CASSRDSQSNEQFF.

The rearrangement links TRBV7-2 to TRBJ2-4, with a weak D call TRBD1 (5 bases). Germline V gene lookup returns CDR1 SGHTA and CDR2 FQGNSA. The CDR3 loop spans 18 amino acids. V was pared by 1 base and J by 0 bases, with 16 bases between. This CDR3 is CASSLGGGRLLAKNIQYF. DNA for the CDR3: TGTGCCAGCAGCTTAGGGGGCGGTAGACTTCTAGCCAAAAACATTCAGTACTTC.

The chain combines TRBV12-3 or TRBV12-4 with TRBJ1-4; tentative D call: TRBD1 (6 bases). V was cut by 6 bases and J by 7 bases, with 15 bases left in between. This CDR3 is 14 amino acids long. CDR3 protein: CASRTKGRGEKLFF. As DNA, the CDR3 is TGTGCCAGCAGGACGAAGGGCAGGGGTGAAAAACTGTTTTTT.

The CDR3 bases are TGTGCCAGCAGCCCCCGGGACAGGGGGTTCTCTGGGGCCAACGTCCTGACTTTC. It yields the protein CASSPRDRGFSGANVLTF. The J gene is TRBJ2-6, the V gene TRBV11-1; TRBD1 matches at 11 bases. V was clipped by 5 bases and J by 0 bases; unmatched bases: 6. CDR3 length equals 18 residues. Germline CDR1 reads SGHAT; CDR2 reads FQDESV (reference sequence).

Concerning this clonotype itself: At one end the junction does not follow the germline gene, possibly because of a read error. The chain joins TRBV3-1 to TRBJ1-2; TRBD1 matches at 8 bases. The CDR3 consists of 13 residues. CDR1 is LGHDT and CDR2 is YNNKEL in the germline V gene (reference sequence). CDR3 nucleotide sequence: TGCGCCAACAGCCAAGACAGGGGCTATGGCTACACCTTC. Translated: CANSQDRGYGYTF. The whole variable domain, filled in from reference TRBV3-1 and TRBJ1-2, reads DTAVSQTPKYLVTQMGNDKSIKCEQNLGHDTMYWYKQDSKKFLKIMFSYNNKELIINETVPNRFSPKSPDKAHLNLHINSLELGDSAVYFCANSQDRGYGYTFGSGTRLTVV.

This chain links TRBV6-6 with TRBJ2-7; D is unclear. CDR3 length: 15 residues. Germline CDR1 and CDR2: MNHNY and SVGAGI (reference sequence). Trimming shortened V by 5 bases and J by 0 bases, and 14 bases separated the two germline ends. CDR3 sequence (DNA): TGTGCCAGCAGTCAGGACGGTGAGAGCTCCTACGAGCAGTACTTC. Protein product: CASSQDGESSYEQYF.

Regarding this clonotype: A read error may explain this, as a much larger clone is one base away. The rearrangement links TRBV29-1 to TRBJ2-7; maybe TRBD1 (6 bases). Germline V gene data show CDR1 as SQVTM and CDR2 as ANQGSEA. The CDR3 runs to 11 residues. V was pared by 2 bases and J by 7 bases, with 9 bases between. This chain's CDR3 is CSVERGNEQYF. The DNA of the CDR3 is TGCAGCGTTGAAAGGGGGAATGAGCAGTACTTC.

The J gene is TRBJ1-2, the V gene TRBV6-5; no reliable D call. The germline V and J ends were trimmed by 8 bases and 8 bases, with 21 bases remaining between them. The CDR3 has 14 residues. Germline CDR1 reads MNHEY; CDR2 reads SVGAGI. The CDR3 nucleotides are TGTGCCAGCCGATTACGGGTGGCAAGTAACGGCTACACCTTC. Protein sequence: CASRLRVASNGYTF.

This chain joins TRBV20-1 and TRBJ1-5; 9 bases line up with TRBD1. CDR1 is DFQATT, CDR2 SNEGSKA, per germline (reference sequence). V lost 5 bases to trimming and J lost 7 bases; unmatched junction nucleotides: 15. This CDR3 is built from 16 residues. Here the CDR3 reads CSAPGQGPAPSQPQHF. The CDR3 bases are TGCAGTGCTCCGGGACAGGGCCCTGCCCCAAGCCAGCCCCAGCATTTT.

The CDR3 here is CASSLAGQGHEKLFF. The CDR3 nucleotides are TGTGCCAGCAGCTTAGCGGGGCAGGGCCATGAAAAACTGTTTTTT. This sequence joins TRBV7-9 and TRBJ1-4; weak D call: TRBD1 (5 bases). Germline CDR1 reads SEHNR; CDR2 reads FQNEAQ (reference sequence). The V and J ends lost 0 bases and 6 bases respectively, with 11 bases between them. This CDR3 region has 15 residues.

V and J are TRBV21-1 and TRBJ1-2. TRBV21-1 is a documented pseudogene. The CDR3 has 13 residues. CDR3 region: CASSWYGNYGYTF. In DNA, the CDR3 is TGTGCCAGCAGCTGGTATGGAAACTATGGCTACACCTTC.

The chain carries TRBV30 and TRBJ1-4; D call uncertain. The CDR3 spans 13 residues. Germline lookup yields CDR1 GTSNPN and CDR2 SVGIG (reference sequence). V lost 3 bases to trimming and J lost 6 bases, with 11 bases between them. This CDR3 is CAWSPGVDEKLFF. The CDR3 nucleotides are TGTGCCTGGAGCCCCGGGGTAGATGAAAAACTGTTTTTT.

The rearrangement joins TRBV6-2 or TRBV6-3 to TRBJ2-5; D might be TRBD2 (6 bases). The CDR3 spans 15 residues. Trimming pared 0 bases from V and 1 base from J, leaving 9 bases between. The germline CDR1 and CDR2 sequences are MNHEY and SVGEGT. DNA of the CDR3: TGTGCCAGCAGTTACTCTTGGGACTTCCAAGAGACCCAGTACTTC. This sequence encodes CASSYSWDFQETQYF.